This TCR beta chain was observed in a study of T cells in Graves' hyperthyroidism and ophthalmopathy. Points from the study as a whole: A model of 13 V-J pairs discriminated ophthalmopathy from stable hyperthyroidism. Most clonotypes expanded in thyroid above 0.001 were likewise present in blood.

Diagnosis rested on symptoms, serum thyroxine and TRAb, thyroid ultrasound, and orbital computed tomography. This clonotype was observed at least ten times. Its antigen is not known. The V and J ends lost 1 base and 2 bases respectively, with 9 bases between them. This CDR3 is built from 14 residues. Using RNA transcripts as the source, TCR beta CDR3 regions were amplified. A set of HTBI primers served as the primers for a first-round RT-PCR of the TCR CDR3. One entry per CDR3 protein, called by TCRdb with MiXCR from the multiplex PCR reads. The data show some 360,000 distinct CDR3 sequences, about 14% seen once.

This TCR came from a woman in her sixties or seventies with Graves' hyperthyroidism. Material for sequencing was blood. The chain recombines TRBV12-3 or TRBV12-4 with TRBJ2-7, with D tentatively TRBD2 (5 bases). For the CDR3, the DNA is TGTGCCAGCAGTTTAGTAGCGTACACCTACGAGCAGTACTTC. Protein product: CASSLVAYTYEQYF.